The entry below describes one T cell receptor (beta chain). Enrollment of patients from Seattle took place during active infection, with longitudinal follow-up. Clones were sequenced by immunoSEQ multiplex PCR, and TCRdb holds only the in-frame ones, with some missing. The table includes 50,000 to 60,000 clones, approximately 85% detected once. These data belong to a study of blood T cell repertoires in COVID-19. The germline V gene has CDR1 SQVTM and CDR2 ANQGSEA. The V segment lost 8 bases and the J segment 9 bases; nucleotides outside the gene matches: 20. This CDR3 is built from 16 residues. The chain has TRBV29-1 and TRBJ2-1; TRBD2 agrees at 9 bases. The sequenced sample was peripheral blood. This sequence originates from a woman older than 75 with COVID-19, enrolled during active disease. The CDR3 coding sequence is TGCAGCTCCTCGCCCTCAGGCGCGGGAGGGAGGAGTGAGCAGTTCTTC. This translates into CSSSPSGAGGRSEQFF.